Listed below are T cell receptor beta chains from one sample, sequenced in a study of cytomegalovirus exposure and HLA in healthy donors. TCRdb's table, derived via immunoSEQ multiplex PCR, lists solely in-frame clones and lacks some. The table lists around 190,000 clones, roughly four fifths of them singletons. The material sequenced was PBMCs. The source of these receptors is a man aged 25 to 40 in good health and CMV-seronegative. CDR3s include the opening cysteine and the closing phenylalanine or tryptophan. D genes are given only for firm matches. Some rows have no size entry. The others give once, few or many, or a class for an expanded clone.

J gene,V gene,D gene,clone size,CDR3 protein,CDR3 DNA
TRBJ2-7,TRBV5-1,TRBD2,.,CASSDRLAGEYEQYF,TGCGCCAGCAGCGATAGACTAGCGGGAGAATACGAGCAGTACTTC
TRBJ2-7,TRBV4-2,TRBD2,once,CASSQETGLAGDEQYF,TGTGCCAGCAGCCAAGAGACGGGACTAGCGGGAGACGAGCAGTACTTC
TRBJ1-1,TRBV7-9,.,.,CASSPPGDTEAFF,TGTGCCAGCAGTCCTCCCGGGGACACTGAAGCTTTCTTT
TRBJ2-2,TRBV5-1,TRBD1,.,CASRPGQPPTGELFF,TGCGCCAGCCGACCGGGACAGCCCCCCACCGGGGAGCTGTTTTTT
TRBJ2-5,TRBV29-1,.,.,CSVASTKSETQYF,TGCAGCGTTGCGAGCACCAAGTCGGAGACCCAGTACTTC
TRBJ2-1,TRBV5-1,.,once,CASIDAGGSNEQFF,TGCGCCAGCATTGACGCGGGCGGTAGCAATGAGCAGTTCTTC
TRBJ2-7,TRBV5-1,TRBD1,.,CASSYMTGYEQYF,TGCGCCAGCAGCTATATGACAGGGTACGAGCAGTACTTC
TRBJ2-1,TRBV9,TRBD2,.,CASSKGGGRVYNEQFF,TGTGCCAGCAGCAAAGGGGGCGGGAGGGTATACAATGAGCAGTTCTTC
TRBJ2-6,TRBV28,.,.,CASRHFRFNSGANVLTF,TGTGCCAGCAGGCACTTCAGGTTCAACTCTGGGGCCAACGTCCTGACTTTC
TRBJ2-7,TRBV13,TRBD2,.,CASSSTGTSSPYEQYF,TGTGCCAGCAGCTCCACCGGGACTAGCTCTCCCTACGAGCAGTACTTC
TRBJ2-1,TRBV18,TRBD1,.,CASSPRTGTGDEQFF,TGTGCCAGCTCACCACGCACGGGGACAGGTGATGAGCAGTTCTTC
TRBJ2-5,TRBV20-1,.,.,CSASGGGGQYF,TGCAGTGCTAGCGGAGGGGGGGGCCAGTACTTC
TRBJ1-2,TRBV29-1,TRBD1,.,CSVEGDSYGYTF,TGCAGCGTTGAAGGGGACAGCTATGGCTACACCTTC
TRBJ2-6,TRBV11-2,.,.,CASSLDHPGTGANVLTF,TGTGCCAGCAGCTTAGATCACCCCGGGACTGGGGCCAACGTCCTGACTTTC
TRBJ2-3,TRBV27,.,.,CASSLWVDSSTDTQYF,TGTGCCAGCAGTTTATGGGTGGACTCTAGCACAGATACGCAGTATTTT
TRBJ1-4,TRBV2,.,.,CASRITGAKEKLFF,TGTGCCAGCAGGATAACGGGAGCGAAGGAAAAACTGTTTTTT
TRBJ2-7,TRBV28,.,.,CASSLRGWAYEQYF,TGTGCCAGCAGTTTGAGAGGGTGGGCCTACGAGCAGTACTTC
TRBJ1-3,TRBV5-1,.,.,CASSLSAGISGNTIYF,TGCGCCAGCAGCTTGTCGGCGGGCATCTCTGGAAACACCATATATTTT
TRBJ2-7,TRBV4-1,TRBD2,.,CASSQSSGGRAYEQYF,TGCGCCAGCAGCCAATCTTCGGGCGGGAGAGCCTACGAGCAGTACTTC
TRBJ1-3,TRBV7-9,TRBD1,.,CADVGGDGNTIYF,TGTGCCGACGTAGGGGGCGATGGAAACACCATATATTTT
TRBJ1-5,TRBV28,.,.,CASGEVQGWSNQPQHF,TGTGCCAGCGGTGAAGTACAGGGATGGAGCAATCAGCCCCAGCATTTT
TRBJ2-7,TRBV5-4,TRBD2,.,CASSSGLAGVSDEQYF,TGTGCCAGCAGCTCCGGACTAGCGGGAGTTTCGGACGAGCAGTACTTC
TRBJ2-7,TRBV19,TRBD2,.,CASSIKLADSYEQYF,TGTGCCAGTAGTATAAAACTAGCGGATAGCTACGAGCAGTACTTC
TRBJ2-7,TRBV9,TRBD2,.,CASSRGGTSGREGTYEQYF,TGTGCCAGCAGCAGAGGTGGGACTAGCGGGAGGGAGGGCACCTACGAGCAGTACTTC
TRBJ1-4,TRBV18,.,.,CASSPTLQGNNGKLFF,TGTGCCAGCTCACCTACGTTACAGGGCAATAACGGAAAACTGTTTTTT
TRBJ2-7,TRBV7-9,TRBD2,.,CASSFSAGDHEQYF,TGTGCCAGCAGCTTTTCAGCGGGAGATCACGAGCAGTACTTC
TRBJ2-4,TRBV7-7,.,once,CASSLASRGGDIQYF,TGTGCTAGCAGCTTAGCATCCAGGGGTGGGGACATTCAGTACTTC
TRBJ2-1,TRBV19,TRBD1,.,CASKRQGLNNEQFF,TGTGCCAGTAAAAGACAGGGCCTTAACAATGAGCAGTTCTTC
TRBJ2-7,TRBV28,.,.,CASSPPGGIEQYF,TGTGCCAGCAGTCCCCCTGGCGGAATCGAGCAGTACTTC
TRBJ2-1,TRBV7-3,TRBD2,.,CASSPRTSGRGNGQFF,TGTGCCAGCAGCCCTAGGACTAGCGGGAGAGGGAATGGGCAGTTCTTC
TRBJ2-7,TRBV10-3,TRBD1,few,CAISDRDRGFHEQYF,TGTGCCATCAGTGACAGAGACAGGGGCTTCCACGAGCAGTACTTC
TRBJ1-1,TRBV5-1,TRBD1,once,CASGTGGGLTEAFF,TGCGCCAGCGGGACAGGGGGCGGCCTCACTGAAGCTTTCTTT
TRBJ1-1,TRBV28,.,.,CASKARDWGENTEAFF,TGTGCCAGCAAAGCAAGGGACTGGGGGGAGAACACTGAAGCTTTCTTT
TRBJ1-3,TRBV19,.,few,CASKTASGNTIYF,TGTGCCAGTAAGACAGCCTCTGGAAACACCATATATTTT
TRBJ2-7,TRBV15,.,.,CATSARDSYEQYF,TGTGCCACCAGCGCCCGAGACAGCTACGAGCAGTACTTC
TRBJ2-2,TRBV5-1,.,.,CASSSKANTGELFF,TGCGCCAGCAGCTCAAAAGCCAACACCGGGGAGCTGTTTTTT
TRBJ2-3,TRBV25-1,.,.,CASEQGSSTDTQYF,TGTGCCAGCGAACAGGGATCTAGCACAGATACGCAGTATTTT
TRBJ1-5,TRBV2,.,.,CASSEDTLLNQPQHF,TGTGCCAGCAGTGAGGACACATTACTCAATCAGCCCCAGCATTTT
TRBJ2-5,TRBV9,TRBD2,.,CASSVIGGQETQYF,TGTGCCAGCAGCGTAATCGGGGGGCAAGAGACCCAGTACTTC
TRBJ2-1,TRBV19,.,.,CASSIRAGVAGNEQFF,TGTGCCAGTAGTATTAGGGCCGGGGTCGCGGGCAATGAGCAGTTCTTC
TRBJ2-2,TRBV5-1,.,.,CASSESSRNTGELFF,TGCGCCAGCAGCGAGTCTAGCAGGAACACCGGGGAGCTGTTTTTT
TRBJ2-3,TRBV6-1,.,.,CASTVQFRADTQYF,TGTGCCAGCACCGTACAGTTTAGAGCAGATACGCAGTATTTT
TRBJ2-7,TRBV10-1,TRBD1,.,CASSGQGPQGQYF,TGCGCCAGCTCCGGACAGGGCCCGCAAGGGCAGTACTTC
TRBJ2-7,TRBV6-5,TRBD2,.,CASREGGRFEQYF,TGTGCCAGCAGGGAGGGAGGGCGTTTCGAGCAGTACTTC
TRBJ1-1,TRBV4-1,.,few,CASSRPENTEAFF,TGCGCCAGCAGCCGTCCAGAGAACACTGAAGCTTTCTTT
TRBJ1-3,TRBV10-3,TRBD1,.,CAIRSGTDSGNTIYF,TGTGCCATCAGATCCGGGACAGACTCTGGAAACACCATATATTTT
TRBJ1-2,TRBV7-9,TRBD1,.,CASSSHERTGGRQGYTF,TGTGCCAGCAGCTCTCACGAAAGGACAGGGGGCAGGCAAGGCTACACCTTC
TRBJ2-7,TRBV5-1,TRBD1,.,CASSEGTVYYEQYF,TGCGCCAGCAGTGAAGGGACAGTTTACTACGAGCAGTACTTC
TRBJ2-1,TRBV6-5,.,.,CASSRMRIYNEQFF,TGTGCCAGCAGCCGTATGAGGATTTACAATGAGCAGTTCTTC
TRBJ1-5,TRBV19,.,once,CASSINTQANQPQHF,TGTGCCAGTAGTATAAACACACAGGCAAATCAGCCCCAGCATTTT
TRBJ1-2,TRBV6-4,.,.,CATRAARGYTF,TGTGCCACACGAGCGGCGCGCGGCTACACCTTC
TRBJ2-3,TRBV6-1,TRBD2,.,CASSERWSGATQYF,TGTGCCAGCAGTGAAAGGTGGAGCGGGGCGACGCAGTATTTT
TRBJ1-2,TRBV2,TRBD1,.,CASSGTTTGALNYGYTF,TGTGCCAGCAGTGGCACCACCACAGGGGCTCTAAACTATGGCTACACCTTC
TRBJ2-2,TRBV30,.,.,CAWTLLGAGGELFF,TGTGCCTGGACCCTGTTGGGAGCAGGCGGGGAGCTGTTTTTT
TRBJ2-1,TRBV5-1,TRBD1,.,CASSSGTVGGNEQFF,TGCGCCAGCAGCTCCGGGACAGTCGGAGGTAATGAGCAGTTCTTC